Presented here are 17 T cell receptor beta chains from one specimen sequenced in a study of blood T cells in healthy people across ages. For the second PCR, which ran for about 7 to 11 cycles, a sample-barcoded 5' primer and a J-beta primer mix were used. TCRdb fed the 5' RACE reads into MiXCR, producing one record per CDR3 protein. Altogether 1.5 million to 2 million distinct CDR3 sequences are present, almost 35% being singletons, with the ten largest covering about 10%. The source material was blood. These receptors were collected from a woman aged 25 to 39 in good health.

This clonotype showed up just a few times. CDR3 protein: CASSLYGSADSYNEQFF. The CDR3 region has the DNA TGCGCCAGCAGCTTGTACGGTAGCGCCGACTCCTACAATGAGCAGTTCTTC. The chain recombines TRBV5-1 with TRBJ2-1; D is possibly TRBD2 (5 bases). The ends were cut back, 1 base at V and 0 bases at J, with 14 bases in the middle. The germline gives CDR1 SGHRS, CDR2 YFSETQ. The CDR3 contains 17 residues.

The chain couples TRBV20-1 to TRBJ2-3, with D unclear. Germline CDR1 and CDR2: DFQATT and SNEGSKA (reference sequence). V gave up 6 bases and J gave up 2 bases, with 27 bases separating them. The CDR3 contains 18 residues. The CDR3 bases are TGCAGTGCCACTGTTATCGTGCGAACCCCGTCGAACACAGATACGCAGTATTTT. Protein product: CSATVIVRTPSNTDTQYF.

This clonotype was counted at least ten times. The chain carries TRBV12-3 or TRBV12-4 and TRBJ2-2; either TRBD1 or TRBD2 may fit D (5 bases each). V was trimmed by 5 bases and J by 2 bases, leaving 6 bases between them. The CDR3 runs 13 residues. CDR3 nucleotide sequence: TGTGCCAGCAGTGGGGGAAACACCGGGGAGCTGTTTTTT. Protein sequence: CASSGGNTGELFF.

The rearrangement joins TRBV5-1 to TRBJ2-3; either TRBD1 or TRBD2 may fit D (5 bases each). V lost 4 bases and J lost 2, with 14 bases in between. Germline assignment: CDR1 SGHRS and CDR2 YFSETQ. The CDR3 length is 15 residues. The CDR3 DNA reads TGCGCCAGCAGCGGGGGACGGGGAGTCACAGATACGCAGTATTTT. This encodes CASSGGRGVTDTQYF.

This clonotype was seen more than once but under ten times. The V gene is TRBV24-1, the J gene TRBJ2-1; TRBD1 matches 9 bases. CDR3 size: 15 residues. The germline CDR1 and CDR2 sequences are KGHDR and SFDVKD. V shed 9 bases and J 10 bases; nucleotides not matched to a gene: 15. The CDR3 here is CATQPPGQGIGEQFF. CDR3 in DNA: TGTGCCACCCAGCCACCGGGACAGGGCATTGGAGAGCAGTTCTTC.

The chain recombines TRBV7-3 with TRBJ2-3, with D unresolved. The CDR3 is made up of 15 amino acids. Per the germline V gene, CDR1 is SGHTA and CDR2 is FQGTGA. The ends were cut back, 8 bases at V and 0 bases at J, with 15 bases in the middle. CDR3 in DNA: TGTGCCAGCTCCACTGACCATTCAAGCACAGATACGCAGTATTTT. It is translated as CASSTDHSSTDTQYF.

The CDR3 DNA reads as TGTGCCAGCAGTGAGGTCGCCGGCGGGACCCAGTACTTC. As protein: CASSEVAGGTQYF. This chain connects TRBV25-1 to TRBJ2-5; D is unresolved. This CDR3 region has 13 residues. The germline V gene encodes CDR1 MGHDK and CDR2 SYGVNS. V was cut by 3 bases and J by 7 bases, with 12 bases left in between.

This clonotype was counted between two and nine times. The DNA of the CDR3 is TGTGCCATCAGTGAGGCAACAGGGAAAGAGACCCAGTACTTC. The encoded protein is CAISEATGKETQYF. The chain employs TRBV10-3 and TRBJ2-5; maybe TRBD1 (6 bases). The CDR3 is made up of 14 amino acids. CDR1 is ENHRY and CDR2 is SYGVKD in the germline V gene. Trimming cost V 2 bases and J 3 bases, with 10 bases left between them.

The chain joins TRBV27 to TRBJ2-7, with 7 bases identical to TRBD2. The germline gives CDR1 MNHEY, CDR2 SMNVEV (reference sequence). The CDR3 has 16 residues. Trimming at V came to 0 bases and at J to 0 bases, leaving 5 bases not matched to a gene. The CDR3 sequence is CASSLSPAGSSYEQYF. The CDR3 bases are TGTGCCAGCAGTTTATCCCCAGCGGGGAGCTCCTACGAGCAGTACTTC.

The chain combines TRBV20-1 with TRBJ2-5; TRBD2 is a possible D gene (7 bases). Germline CDR1 reads DFQATT; CDR2 reads SNEGSKA (reference sequence). Trimming shortened V by 6 bases and J by 4 bases, and 21 bases separated the two germline ends. This CDR3 is 15 amino acids long. The CDR3 region is CSAKGRGLVGETQYF. The CDR3 DNA reads as TGCAGTGCCAAGGGGCGGGGGCTGGTAGGAGAGACCCAGTACTTC.

CDR3 sequence: CASSTVPGVGNEQFF. In nucleotides, the CDR3 is TGCGCCAGCAGCACGGTACCGGGCGTCGGCAATGAGCAGTTCTTC. The genes are TRBV5-1 and TRBJ2-1; D is undetermined. Germline V CDR1 and CDR2: SGHRS, YFSETQ. V lost 4 bases, J lost 6 bases, and 17 bases lay in between. The CDR3 loop spans 15 amino acids.

The chain combines TRBV7-2 with TRBJ1-2; no firm D call. The V end lost 1 base, the J end lost 1 base, and 16 bases lay between the germline ends. The length of the CDR3 is 17 residues. Germline CDR1 reads SGHTA; CDR2 reads FQGNSA. The CDR3 DNA reads as TGTGCCAGCAGCTTAGTATATTCGGGTCAGGATAACTATGGCTACACCTTC. Translating gives CASSLVYSGQDNYGYTF.

The CDR3 nucleotides are TGCGCCAGCAGCTTGGGTTACAGGGTGAACACTGAAGCTTTCTTT. As protein: CASSLGYRVNTEAFF. The genes are TRBV5-1 and TRBJ1-1, with D tentatively TRBD1 (6 bases). The germline V gene encodes CDR1 SGHRS and CDR2 YFSETQ. This CDR3 is 15 amino acids long. Trimming pared 0 bases from V and 0 bases from J, leaving 9 bases between.

A few counts support this clonotype. This chain uses TRBV6-1 with TRBJ1-5; D remains ambiguous. The length of the CDR3 is 12 residues. The V gene's germline CDR1 is MNHNS and CDR2 SASEGT. V was cut by 4 bases and J by 13 bases, with 14 bases left in between. CDR3: CASSVGSAVQHF. The CDR3 nucleotides read TGTGCCAGCAGTGTTGGGTCGGCAGTTCAGCATTTT.

This clonotype was observed a handful of times. The chain has TRBV7-9 and TRBJ2-7; TRBD1 is a possible D gene (5 bases). This CDR3 spans 15 amino acids. V was clipped by 4 bases and J by 2 bases, with 15 bases between them. Germline V gives CDR1 SEHNR, CDR2 FQNEAQ (reference sequence). The DNA for the CDR3 is TGTGCCAGCAGCTCAGCAACGGACATAGCCTACGAGCAGTACTTC. Translated, it gives CASSSATDIAYEQYF.

This clonotype was picked up many times. The J gene is TRBJ2-5, the V gene TRBV27; D is uncertain. The germline gives CDR1 MNHEY, CDR2 SMNVEV (reference sequence). Trimming pared 7 bases from V and 0 bases from J, leaving 15 bases between. The CDR3 sequence is 15 residues long. In DNA, the CDR3 is TGTGCCAGCACCTACATAGACGGACACCAAGAGACCCAGTACTTC. It specifies CASTYIDGHQETQYF.

The table lists this clonotype with a few counts. V gene TRBV20-1 combines with J gene TRBJ2-3; 12 positions agree with TRBD1. Per germline, CDR1 DFQATT and CDR2 SNEGSKA (reference sequence). The CDR3 is 14 amino acids. Unmatched junction bases numbered 3, after V lost 5 bases and J lost 3 bases. CDR3 in DNA: TGCAGTGCTCGGGGACAGGGGGCGACAGATACGCAGTATTTT. This encodes CSARGQGATDTQYF.